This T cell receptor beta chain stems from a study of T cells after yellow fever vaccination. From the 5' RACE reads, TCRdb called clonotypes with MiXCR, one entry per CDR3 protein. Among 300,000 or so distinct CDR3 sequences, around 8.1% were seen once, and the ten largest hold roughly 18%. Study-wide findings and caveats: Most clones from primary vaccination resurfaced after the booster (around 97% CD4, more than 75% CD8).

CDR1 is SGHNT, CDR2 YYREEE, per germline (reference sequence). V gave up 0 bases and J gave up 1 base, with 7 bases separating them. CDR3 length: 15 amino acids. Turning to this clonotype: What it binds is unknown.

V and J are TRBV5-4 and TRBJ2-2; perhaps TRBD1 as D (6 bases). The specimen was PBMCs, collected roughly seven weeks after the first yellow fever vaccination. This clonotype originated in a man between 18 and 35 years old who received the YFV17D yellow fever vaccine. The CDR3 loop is CASSLVRGNTGELFF. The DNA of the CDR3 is TGTGCCAGCAGCTTGGTCAGGGGGAACACCGGGGAGCTGTTTTTT.